This T cell receptor beta chain emerged from a study of shared clonotypes between healthy human individuals. General study findings and limits: Enrolling few donors narrowed the genetic and exposure-history diversity that was represented. Measured sharing among donors was expected to vary with sequencing depth.

Comment on this clone: The target antigen is unknown.

Germline CDR1 is ENHRY and CDR2 is SYGVKD. This CDR3 region has 14 residues. V was cut by 5 bases and J by 0 bases, with 8 bases left in between. Method: immunoSEQ multiplex PCR; TCRdb's copy keeps in-frame clones and lacks some. The sample holds hundreds of thousands of clones; 97% are singletons and the top ten take approximately 0.057%. The TCR sequence derives from a woman younger than 45 in good health. The chain combines TRBV10-3 with TRBJ1-5; D perhaps matches TRBD1 (6 bases). Material for sequencing was naive CD4+ T cells sorted from blood. The subset: CD45RA+ positively selected. CDR3 sequence (DNA): TGTGCCATCAGTACAGGGCTTAGCAATCAGCCCCAGCATTTT. Amino acid sequence: CAISTGLSNQPQHF.